The 18 T cell receptor beta chains in this list originate from one sample, sequenced in a study of T cells in Graves' hyperthyroidism and ophthalmopathy. The CDR3 regions of TCR beta were amplified from RNA transcripts. HTBI primers were the set used in a first-round RT-PCR of the TCR CDR3. TCRdb processed the multiplex PCR reads anew with MiXCR; each CDR3 protein has one entry. This table has approximately 600,000 distinct CDR3 sequences, approximately 15% appearing once. Material: blood. All receptors come from a woman aged 18-35 years with Graves' ophthalmopathy.

This clonotype was counted ten times or more. V is TRBV7-2 and J is TRBJ2-1; D is possibly TRBD1 (6 bases). CDR1 is SGHTA, CDR2 FQGNSA, per germline. The CDR3 contains 14 residues. Trimming took 5 bases from V and 8 from J, leaving 16 bases between them. The CDR3 loop is CASSPRQGSYEQFF. The CDR3, as DNA: TGTGCCAGCAGCCCCCGCCAGGGGTCCTATGAGCAGTTCTTC.

This clonotype occurred many times. The genes are TRBV7-9 and TRBJ1-2; D is uncertain. The CDR3 has 14 amino acids. The V end was cut by 2 bases, the J end by 7 bases, with 14 bases between. Germline CDR1 SEHNR, CDR2 FQNEAQ (reference sequence). This CDR3 is CASSLTNQGSGYTF. The DNA for the CDR3 is TGTGCCAGCAGCTTAACGAACCAAGGGTCTGGCTACACCTTC.

The CDR3 is CASSTSGSTYEQYF. CDR3 sequence (DNA): TGTGCCAGCAGCACCAGCGGGAGTACTTACGAGCAGTACTTC. The chain uses TRBV9 and TRBJ2-7; 8 nucleotides match TRBD2. From germline, CDR1 is SGDLS and CDR2 YYNGEE. The length of the CDR3 is 14 residues. The V and J ends lost 4 bases and 4 bases, in that order; junction bases with no gene match: 7.

In this sample, this clonotype turned up a few times. The CDR3 region is CASSLGGGRVVPEAFF. The CDR3 DNA sequence: TGTGCCAGCAGCTTGGGGGGCGGCAGGGTAGTGCCTGAAGCTTTCTTT. The chain couples TRBV7-2 to TRBJ1-1, with TRBD1 as a possible D gene (6 bases). Deletions cut 3 bases from V and 6 bases from J, with 20 bases between. The CDR3 runs 16 residues. CDR1 and CDR2 from the germline V gene are SGHTA and FQGNSA.

This clonotype was recorded at least ten times. The chain couples TRBV2 to TRBJ1-1; 9 positions agree with TRBD1. The CDR3 covers 15 residues. The trim removed 5 bases at V and 1 base at J, leaving 5 bases unmatched. Germline V lookup: CDR1 SNHLY, CDR2 FYNNEI. The CDR3 loop reads CASSQQGASNTEAFF. CDR3 nucleotide sequence: TGTGCCAGCAGTCAACAGGGGGCGTCGAACACTGAAGCTTTCTTT.

This clonotype was counted between two and nine times. This chain uses TRBV10-3 with TRBJ2-1; no firm D call. CDR3 length: 16 amino acids. V was cut by 0 bases and J by 4 bases, with 13 bases left in between. Germline V CDR1 and CDR2: ENHRY, SYGVKD. CDR3: CAISESIGRIYNEQFF. CDR3 nucleotides: TGTGCCATCAGTGAGTCTATTGGGCGGATATACAATGAGCAGTTCTTC.

This clonotype was picked up a small number of times. This rearrangement joins TRBV19 to TRBJ1-5; TRBD1 matches 10 bases. V shed 5 bases, J shed 3 bases, and the junction held 7 bases outside the gene matches. Germline-derived CDR1 and CDR2 are LNHDA and SQIVND (reference sequence). This CDR3 is built from 16 residues. The CDR3 here is CASSGWTGGNNQPQHF. The CDR3 region has the DNA TGTGCCAGTAGTGGTTGGACAGGGGGGAACAATCAGCCCCAGCATTTT. The full variable domain, completed using reference TRBV19 and TRBJ1-5, is DGGITQSPKYLFRKEGQNVTLSCEQNLNHDAMYWYRQDPGQGLRLIYYSQIVNDFQKGDIAEGYSVSREKKESFPLTVTSAQKNPTAFYLCASSGWTGGNNQPQHFGDGTRLSIL.

The table lists this clonotype with many counts. This sequence joins TRBV6-1 and TRBJ2-6; D remains ambiguous. This CDR3 comprises 15 residues. CDR1 is MNHNS and CDR2 is SASEGT in the germline V gene. V gave up 9 bases and J gave up 0 bases, with 12 bases separating them. The CDR3 loop is CASNPQSSGANVLTF. For the CDR3, the DNA is TGTGCCAGTAACCCCCAGAGCTCTGGGGCCAACGTCCTGACTTTC.

The table lists this clonotype with a count of one. One base away lies a much larger clone, so this may be a sequencing read error. This chain uses TRBV28 with TRBJ2-6; 8 bases are a match to TRBD1. J gave up 0 bases and V 5 bases, and 6 bases lay outside the gene matches. The length of the CDR3 is 17 residues. The germline V gene encodes CDR1 MDHEN and CDR2 SYDVKM. CDR3 DNA: TGTGCCAGCAGTGCACAAACAGGGGGCTCTGGGGCCAACGTCCTGACTTTC. This encodes CASSAQTGGSGANVLTF.

In its sample, this clonotype was seen a few times. A much larger clone differs from this one at a single base, so this may be a read error. J is TRBJ2-1 and V is TRBV11-2; D uncertain. CDR3 size: 14 residues. Between the trimmed V and J ends, which lost 0 bases and 8 bases, there was a span of 11 bases. Germline CDR1 SGHAT, CDR2 FQNNGV. This CDR3 reads CASSLEEIEDEQFF. CDR3 in DNA: TGTGCCAGCAGCTTAGAAGAGATAGAGGATGAGCAGTTCTTC.

This clonotype was counted ten times or more. This chain connects TRBV10-3 to TRBJ1-1; 10 bases align to TRBD1. Trimming took 10 bases from V and 3 from J; bases not matched to a gene: 20. The germline CDR1 and CDR2 sequences are ENHRY and SYGVKD. The CDR3 length is 18 residues. CDR3 loop: CATTSQRGDRGEDTEAFF. The DNA for the CDR3 is TGTGCCACAACCTCACAAAGGGGGGACAGGGGAGAGGACACTGAAGCTTTCTTT.

This clonotype has ten or more counts. This rearrangement joins TRBV28 to TRBJ2-7; possible D gene TRBD1, 5 bases. The CDR3 is made up of 15 amino acids. CDR1 is MDHEN and CDR2 is SYDVKM in the germline V gene. The V end was cut by 8 bases, the J end by 1 base, with 18 bases between. The CDR3 region has the DNA TGTGCCAGCCCGCCTTCCGACAGTCGATCCTACGAGCAGTACTTC. Translating it yields CASPPSDSRSYEQYF.

This clonotype was recorded at least ten times. The chain has TRBV6-1 and TRBJ1-1, with TRBD1 as a possible D gene (5 bases). The CDR3 loop spans 14 amino acids. V was trimmed by 3 bases and J by 3 bases, leaving 11 bases between them. Germline V gene lookup returns CDR1 MNHNS and CDR2 SASEGT. The CDR3 region has the DNA TGTGCCAGCAGTGAGCCGGGGGGTTACACTGAAGCTTTCTTT. Amino acid sequence: CASSEPGGYTEAFF.

The V and J genes are TRBV4-1 and TRBJ1-5; a possible D gene is TRBD1 (6 bases). Germline loops: CDR1 MGHRA, CDR2 YSYEKL. The CDR3 runs to 15 residues. The ends were cut back, 6 bases at V and 6 bases at J, with 18 bases in the middle. The CDR3 DNA is TGCGCCAGCAGGGAGAGATCGGGGGCAATTCAGCCCCAGCATTTT. Translation gives CASRERSGAIQPQHF.

This clonotype was recorded many times. The V gene is TRBV6-1, the J gene TRBJ2-1; 9 bases map to TRBD1. The CDR3 covers 16 residues. Looked up from germline, CDR1 is MNHNS and CDR2 is SASEGT. Germline trimming cut 4 bases from V and 3 bases from J; bases unmatched to any gene: 7. The chain's CDR3 is CASSGPGQGDYNEQFF. The CDR3 nucleotides are TGTGCCAGCAGTGGCCCGGGACAGGGTGACTACAATGAGCAGTTCTTC.

The chain employs TRBV19 and TRBJ1-5; a weak D match, TRBD1 (5 bases). The CDR3 is 13 residues long. Per germline, CDR1 LNHDA and CDR2 SQIVND (reference sequence). The germline V and J ends were trimmed by 5 bases and 7 bases, with 12 bases remaining between them. This CDR3 is CASSVGPGQPQHF. The CDR3 nucleotides read TGTGCCAGTAGTGTGGGACCCGGGCAGCCCCAGCATTTT.

This clonotype was recorded a few times. This sequence joins TRBV4-1 and TRBJ2-7; a weak D match, TRBD2 (6 bases). Trimming pared 4 bases from V and 9 bases from J, leaving 22 bases between. Germline CDR1 MGHRA, CDR2 YSYEKL. This CDR3 is built from 15 residues. CDR3 residues: CASSRGLPVPAGQYF. The CDR3 nucleotides read TGCGCCAGCAGCCGGGGACTTCCGGTTCCGGCAGGGCAGTACTTC.

In this sample, this clonotype turned up a few times. A junction boundary mismatches the germline segment, possibly from a read error. This chain uses TRBV6-1 with TRBJ2-7, with 8 bases fitting TRBD1. Per germline, CDR1 MNHNS and CDR2 SASEGT. The length of the CDR3 is 16 residues. CDR3 region: CASTSPRRDRSYKQYF. CDR3 nucleotides: TGTGCCAGCACCTCTCCTCGGAGGGACAGGAGCTACAAGCAGTACTTC.